This is a list of T cell receptor beta chains from one sample in a study of blood T cells in healthy people across ages. TCRdb fed the 5' RACE reads into MiXCR, producing one record per CDR3 protein. The data hold about 760,000 distinct CDR3 sequences, with 25% observed a single time. These same data were also listed under a study on T cells of mothers and their children.

The specimen was blood. The source of these receptors is a boy younger than 18 in good health. The CDR3 runs from the conserved cysteine through the conserved F or W. D genes are given only for firm matches. Expanded clones are given a class, and other clones once, few, many or no size at all.

J gene: TRBJ2-1
V gene: TRBV7-2
D gene: -
clone size: -
CDR3 DNA: TGTGCCAGCAGCTTAGACGGGGTAATCGTTGAGCAGTTCTTC
CDR3 protein: CASSLDGVIVEQFF

J gene: TRBJ2-5
V gene: TRBV7-9
D gene: -
clone size: few
CDR3 DNA: TGTGCCAGCAGCTTTCCTGGCGCCCAAGAGACCCAGTACTTC
CDR3 protein: CASSFPGAQETQYF

J gene: TRBJ2-6
V gene: TRBV15
D gene: -
clone size: few
CDR3 DNA: TGTGCCACCAGCAGAGATTATCAGGGCAACGCTGGGGCCAACGTCCTGACTTTC
CDR3 protein: CATSRDYQGNAGANVLTF

J gene: TRBJ1-6
V gene: TRBV2
D gene: TRBD1
clone size: -
CDR3 DNA: TGTGCCAGCAGCGGGGGGACAGCCTATAATTCACCCCTCCACTTT
CDR3 protein: CASSGGTAYNSPLHF

J gene: TRBJ1-2
V gene: TRBV20-1
D gene: TRBD1
clone size: -
CDR3 DNA: TGCAGTGCTAGCCGACAGGGGGTTCCAGATGGCTACACCTTC
CDR3 protein: CSASRQGVPDGYTF

J gene: TRBJ2-2
V gene: TRBV2
D gene: -
clone size: few
CDR3 DNA: TGTGCCAGCAACAGTGCTAGGGGGGAGCTGTTTTTT
CDR3 protein: CASNSARGELFF

J gene: TRBJ1-2
V gene: TRBV28
D gene: TRBD1
clone size: few
CDR3 DNA: TGTGCCAGCAGTGGCCGGGACAGGGTGAACTATGGCTACACCTTC
CDR3 protein: CASSGRDRVNYGYTF

J gene: TRBJ2-5
V gene: TRBV2
D gene: -
clone size: -
CDR3 DNA: TGTGCCAGCCGGTCAGGAAGTGGCCAAGAGACCCAGTACTTC
CDR3 protein: CASRSGSGQETQYF

J gene: TRBJ2-7
V gene: TRBV18
D gene: -
clone size: few
CDR3 DNA: TGTGCCAGCTCACGAGGTGGGAATACCTACGAGCAGTACTTC
CDR3 protein: CASSRGGNTYEQYF

J gene: TRBJ2-7
V gene: TRBV13
D gene: -
clone size: -
CDR3 DNA: TGTGCCAGCAGCTTACGGCGGGTGGCCGGGGAGCAGTACTTC
CDR3 protein: CASSLRRVAGEQYF

J gene: TRBJ2-7
V gene: TRBV7-9
D gene: TRBD2
clone size: few
CDR3 DNA: TGTGCCAGCAGCTTAAGAATGGCTAGCGGCTACGAGCAGTACTTC
CDR3 protein: CASSLRMASGYEQYF

J gene: TRBJ2-3
V gene: TRBV12-3/TRBV12-4
D gene: -
clone size: -
CDR3 DNA: TGTGCCAGCAGTTTAGGAGGCGTTCAGGTCACAGATACGCAGTATTTT
CDR3 protein: CASSLGGVQVTDTQYF

J gene: TRBJ2-1
V gene: TRBV3-1
D gene: -
clone size: -
CDR3 DNA: TGTGCCAGCAGCCAAGATGGGGTCGGGGTAGCGTCCCGGGGGATCTACAATGAGCAGTTCTTC
CDR3 protein: CASSQDGVGVASRGIYNEQFF

J gene: TRBJ1-1
V gene: TRBV7-2
D gene: -
clone size: -
CDR3 DNA: TGTGCCAGCAGCTTAAGGGGAGGGTTACCTGAAGCTTTCTTT
CDR3 protein: CASSLRGGLPEAFF

J gene: TRBJ1-6
V gene: TRBV7-9
D gene: TRBD1
clone size: few
CDR3 DNA: TGTGCCAGCAGCTTTTTACAGGGGCTATCACCCCTCCACTTT
CDR3 protein: CASSFLQGLSPLHF

J gene: TRBJ2-1
V gene: TRBV29-1
D gene: -
clone size: once
CDR3 DNA: TGCAGCGTCCAGAGCGGGAATGAGCAGTTCTTC
CDR3 protein: CSVQSGNEQFF

J gene: TRBJ2-1
V gene: TRBV18
D gene: TRBD2
clone size: few
CDR3 DNA: TGTGCCAGCTCACTAAGCGGGGTCTCCTACAATGAGCAGTTCTTC
CDR3 protein: CASSLSGVSYNEQFF

J gene: TRBJ1-2
V gene: TRBV29-1
D gene: -
clone size: few
CDR3 DNA: TGCAGCGTTACTACAGAGGCCTATGGCTACACCTTC
CDR3 protein: CSVTTEAYGYTF

J gene: TRBJ1-6
V gene: TRBV5-1
D gene: TRBD1
clone size: -
CDR3 DNA: TGCACCAGCAGCTTGGACAGGGTTGATTCACCCCTCCACTTT
CDR3 protein: CTSSLDRVDSPLHF

J gene: TRBJ2-5
V gene: TRBV5-1
D gene: TRBD1
clone size: -
CDR3 DNA: TGCGCCAGCAGCTTGGTGGGACAGGGGAAGGAGACCCAGTACTTC
CDR3 protein: CASSLVGQGKETQYF

J gene: TRBJ2-5
V gene: TRBV20-1
D gene: -
clone size: few
CDR3 DNA: TGCAGTGCTAGACCCTTTGAACAGGGCCAAGAGACCCAGTACTTC
CDR3 protein: CSARPFEQGQETQYF

J gene: TRBJ1-5
V gene: TRBV19
D gene: TRBD1
clone size: -
CDR3 DNA: TGTGCCAGTAGTAGTGGGACAGGGGTAAATCAGCCCCAGCATTTT
CDR3 protein: CASSSGTGVNQPQHF

J gene: TRBJ2-5
V gene: TRBV5-1
D gene: -
clone size: -
CDR3 DNA: TGCGCCAGCAGCCGTTCGTCCGCGGGACCCGGGGAGCAGTACTTC
CDR3 protein: CASSRSSAGPGEQYF

J gene: TRBJ2-2
V gene: TRBV29-1
D gene: -
clone size: few
CDR3 DNA: TGCAGCGTTGTGGGATCCGGGGAGCTGTTTTTT
CDR3 protein: CSVVGSGELFF

J gene: TRBJ1-2
V gene: TRBV7-9
D gene: TRBD1
clone size: -
CDR3 DNA: TGTGCCAGCAGCCCCGTAGGACAGGAGGGGTATGGCTACACCTTC
CDR3 protein: CASSPVGQEGYGYTF

J gene: TRBJ2-5
V gene: TRBV6-5
D gene: -
clone size: -
CDR3 DNA: TGTGCCAGCAGAGACGAGTTTCAAGAGACCCAGTACTTC
CDR3 protein: CASRDEFQETQYF

J gene: TRBJ2-5
V gene: TRBV7-2
D gene: -
clone size: few
CDR3 DNA: TGTGCCAGCAGCTTACCAGCGGAAGAGACCCAGTACTTC
CDR3 protein: CASSLPAEETQYF

J gene: TRBJ2-1
V gene: TRBV20-1
D gene: -
clone size: -
CDR3 DNA: TGCAGTGCCCTCCTGGAATCCTACAATGAGCAGTTCTTC
CDR3 protein: CSALLESYNEQFF

J gene: TRBJ1-2
V gene: TRBV10-3
D gene: -
clone size: few
CDR3 DNA: TGTGCCATCAGGGGGACCGCTAGGGGCTATGGCTACACCTTC
CDR3 protein: CAIRGTARGYGYTF

J gene: TRBJ2-6
V gene: TRBV15
D gene: -
clone size: few
CDR3 DNA: TGTGCCACCAGCAGAGGCATAAGCTCTGGGGCCAACGTCCTGACTTTC
CDR3 protein: CATSRGISSGANVLTF

J gene: TRBJ2-7
V gene: TRBV20-1
D gene: -
clone size: -
CDR3 DNA: TGCAGTGCGGGCCGGACCTACGAGCAGTACTTC
CDR3 protein: CSAGRTYEQYF

J gene: TRBJ1-1
V gene: TRBV21-1
D gene: -
clone size: -
CDR3 DNA: TGTGCCAGCAGCTCCTACTGGCCGGGGGTTTTCTTT
CDR3 protein: CASSSYWPGVFF

J gene: TRBJ2-3
V gene: TRBV3-1
D gene: TRBD2
clone size: few
CDR3 DNA: TGTGCCAGCAGCCCCCCCGGGACTAGCGGGGGAGCGACAGATACGCAGTATTTT
CDR3 protein: CASSPPGTSGGATDTQYF

J gene: TRBJ2-5
V gene: TRBV20-1
D gene: TRBD1
clone size: few
CDR3 DNA: TGCAGTGCAAGGACAGGGGGAGAAGAGACCCAGTACTTC
CDR3 protein: CSARTGGEETQYF